The sequence of this TCR beta chain was determined in a study of T cells after somatic rescue of genetic block. This CDR3 is 14 amino acids long. Germline V gene data show CDR1 as MNHEY and CDR2 as SVGAGI. Trimming cost V 5 bases and J 2 bases, with 13 bases left between them. Sequencing used immunoSEQ multiplex PCR; TCRdb keeps in-frame clones, though not all of them. The table has about 12,000 clones, around 72% seen once; the top ten hold just under 20%. The J gene is TRBJ2-7, the V gene TRBV6-5; TRBD2 is a possible D gene (6 bases). This TCR derives from a boy younger than 18. The source material was peripheral blood mononuclear cells (PBMCs). The CDR3 region has the DNA TGTGCCAGCAGTCCCTGGACGGGGGCCTACGAGCAGTACTTC. Amino acid sequence: CASSPWTGAYEQYF.